Listed below are T cell receptor beta chains from one sample, sequenced in a study of blood T cell repertoires in COVID-19. Sequencing was performed with immunoSEQ multiplex PCR; in TCRdb, only in-frame clones are kept and a portion is missing. The table shows 70,000 or so clones, with around three quarters occurring only once. Sequences were obtained from peripheral blood. The receptors stem from a human donor in a cohort sampled during active COVID-19. Each CDR3 is given with its conserved first and last residue. A D gene is named only where the DNA matches it firmly. Size is omitted from some rows. Given values are once, few, many or a class for expanded clones.

>TRBJ1-4|TRBV7-9|.|.
CASRRGQDNEKLFF
TGTGCCAGCAGGAGAGGACAAGACAATGAAAAACTGTTTTTT
>TRBJ1-5|TRBV19|once|.
CASSTDSANQPQHF
TGTGCCAGTAGTACGGACAGCGCCAATCAGCCCCAGCATTTT
>TRBJ2-5|TRBV6-5|few|TRBD2
CASRDSGRVGETQYF
TGTGCCAGCAGGGATAGCGGGAGAGTGGGTGAGACCCAGTACTTC
>TRBJ2-7|TRBV7-9|.|TRBD1
CASSLAGTAYEQYF
TGTGCCAGCAGCTTAGCAGGGACAGCCTACGAGCAGTACTTC
>TRBJ2-2|TRBV5-1|.|.
CASSLVERLSTGELFF
TGCGCCAGCAGCTTGGTGGAGAGGTTGAGCACCGGGGAGCTGTTTTTT
>TRBJ1-5|TRBV19|.|TRBD1
CASSIGTAGGLQPQHF
TGTGCCAGTAGTATAGGTACGGCAGGGGGACTTCAGCCCCAGCATTTT
>TRBJ2-2|TRBV5-4|.|.
CASSFKGYTGELFF
TGTGCCAGCAGCTTTAAGGGGTACACCGGGGAGCTGTTTTTT
>TRBJ1-2|TRBV3-1/TRBV3-2|many|.
CASSQEGLPNYGYTF
TGTGCCAGCAGCCAAGAGGGACTACCTAACTATGGCTACACCTTC
>TRBJ2-7|TRBV7-9|few|TRBD1
CASIETGGAVNEQYF
TGTGCCAGCATCGAGACAGGGGGGGCGGTAAACGAGCAGTACTTC
>TRBJ2-5|TRBV7-2|.|.
CASSPWSGLQETQYF
TGTGCCAGCAGCCCCTGGTCAGGGCTTCAAGAGACCCAGTACTTC
>TRBJ1-1|TRBV2|many|TRBD1
CASNPDRDTEAFF
TGTGCCAGCAATCCCGACAGGGATACTGAAGCTTTCTTT
>TRBJ1-4|TRBV19|.|.
CASSINAGEKLFF
TGTGCCAGTAGTATAAACGCAGGTGAAAAACTGTTTTTT
>TRBJ1-1|TRBV30|few|TRBD1
CAWTHETGDGEAFF
TGTGCCTGGACCCATGAAACAGGGGATGGTGAAGCTTTCTTT
>TRBJ1-2|TRBV29-1|.|TRBD1
CSVGRTGNHGYTF
TGCAGCGTTGGCCGGACAGGGAACCATGGCTACACCTTC
>TRBJ1-4|TRBV6-5|.|.
CASGRGRSGGEKLFF
TGTGCCAGCGGACGCGGGCGCAGCGGGGGTGAAAAACTGTTTTTT
>TRBJ1-5|TRBV5-5|.|.
CASSPLLGQKSNQPQHF
TGTGCCAGCAGCCCCCTGCTGGGGCAAAAGAGCAATCAGCCCCAGCATTTT
>TRBJ2-1|TRBV2|.|.
CASSDRGFYNEQFF
TGTGCCAGCAGTGACCGGGGGTTCTACAATGAGCAGTTCTTC
>TRBJ2-7|TRBV10-3|.|.
CAISGTAYEQYF
TGTGCCATCAGTGGGACAGCGTACGAGCAGTACTTC
>TRBJ2-7|TRBV7-8|.|TRBD2
CASRLTSGYSEQYF
TGTGCCAGCAGACTGACTAGCGGCTATTCCGAGCAGTACTTC
>TRBJ2-7|TRBV13|.|TRBD2
CASSLGGSSGPYEQYF
TGTGCCAGCAGCTTAGGCGGGTCTAGCGGTCCCTACGAGCAGTACTTC
>TRBJ2-7|TRBV7-2|.|.
CASSLAQQYEQYF
TGTGCCAGCAGCTTAGCCCAACAATACGAGCAGTACTTC
>TRBJ2-7|TRBV3-1/TRBV3-2|.|TRBD2
CASSQTSGASYEQYF
TGTGCCAGCAGTCAGACTAGCGGGGCCTCCTACGAGCAGTACTTC
>TRBJ1-1|TRBV28|.|.
CASSFSGHGRGTEAFF
TGTGCCAGCAGTTTCTCGGGACACGGCCGAGGGACTGAAGCTTTCTTT
>TRBJ2-7|TRBV3-1/TRBV3-2|.|.
CASSQGPGYAYEQYF
TGTGCCAGCAGCCAAGGGCCGGGATACGCCTACGAGCAGTACTTC
>TRBJ2-7|TRBV11-2|once|TRBD2
CASSLASGAFPTAYEQYF
TGTGCCAGCAGCTTAGCTAGCGGGGCTTTCCCAACTGCCTACGAGCAGTACTTC
>TRBJ2-7|TRBV11-2|few|.
CASSLDRGQYF
TGTGCCAGCAGCTTAGACCGGGGGCAGTACTTC
>TRBJ1-6|TRBV7-2|many|.
CASSLYNSPLHF
TGTGCCAGCAGCCTATATAATTCACCCCTCCACTTT
>TRBJ1-4|TRBV15|.|.
CATSRDQVQGNEKLFF
TGTGCCACCAGCAGAGATCAGGTCCAGGGAAATGAAAAACTGTTTTTT
>TRBJ2-7|TRBV4-2|once|TRBD2
CASSQDWASGADTYSYEQYF
TGTGCCAGCAGCCAAGATTGGGCTAGCGGGGCCGACACCTACTCCTACGAGCAGTACTTC
>TRBJ2-5|TRBV29-1|.|TRBD1
CSSNPTGTGLETQYF
TGCAGCTCAAACCCCACCGGGACAGGGCTGGAGACCCAGTACTTC
>TRBJ2-7|TRBV18|.|.
CASSPTGGGIQEQYF
TGTGCCAGCTCACCTACAGGGGGAGGGATTCAGGAGCAGTACTTC
>TRBJ2-7|TRBV7-2|.|.
CASSLVTRRHEQYF
TGTGCCAGCAGCTTAGTTACGAGGCGCCACGAGCAGTACTTC
>TRBJ2-3|TRBV11-2|.|.
CASSLDPTVTSTDTQYF
TGTGCCAGCAGCTTAGATCCCACGGTTACTAGCACAGATACGCAGTATTTT
>TRBJ1-1|TRBV30|.|.
CAWSVQGARNTEAFF
TGTGCCTGGAGTGTACAAGGGGCCAGGAACACTGAAGCTTTCTTT
>TRBJ1-5|TRBV27|.|TRBD1
CASSRYDRAAQPQHF
TGTGCCAGCAGTCGGTACGACAGGGCAGCTCAGCCCCAGCATTTT
>TRBJ2-7|TRBV28|.|TRBD2
CASSLTSGVYEQYF
TGTGCCAGCAGTTTAACTAGCGGGGTCTACGAGCAGTACTTC
>TRBJ2-7|TRBV1|.|.
CTSSQGDSYYEQYF
TGCACCAGCAGCCAAGGGGACTCGTACTACGAGCAGTACTTC
>TRBJ1-1|TRBV11-1|.|.
CASSLGAAGKAFF
TGTGCCAGCAGCTTAGGGGCGGCGGGGAAAGCTTTCTTT
>TRBJ1-1|TRBV4-1|.|.
CASSQEGGLTEAFF
TGCGCCAGCAGCCAAGAAGGGGGTTTAACTGAAGCTTTCTTT
>TRBJ1-4|TRBV14|.|TRBD1
CASSQDRGQLNEKLFF
TGTGCCAGCAGCCAAGATCGGGGACAGCTTAATGAAAAACTGTTTTTT
>TRBJ2-3|TRBV28|.|TRBD2
CASNTAGASTDTQYF
TGTGCCAGCAATACAGCGGGAGCAAGCACAGATACGCAGTATTTT
>TRBJ1-2|TRBV30|few|.
CAWSKGGGGNYGYTF
TGTGCCTGGAGTAAAGGGGGAGGGGGTAACTATGGCTACACCTTC
>TRBJ2-7|TRBV28|.|.
CASRLQGQPYYEQYF
TGTGCCAGCAGGCTGCAGGGGCAACCCTACTACGAGCAGTACTTC
>TRBJ1-3|TRBV11-2|.|.
CASSLGTVSGNTIYF
TGTGCCAGCAGCTTGGGCACGGTCTCTGGAAACACCATATATTTT
>TRBJ1-1|TRBV11-2|.|.
CASSTTGDTEAFF
TGTGCCAGCAGCACGACAGGAGACACTGAAGCTTTCTTT
>TRBJ2-7|TRBV7-9|once|.
CASSLDSWGDYEQYF
TGTGCCAGCAGTCTCGACAGCTGGGGCGACTACGAGCAGTACTTC
>TRBJ2-7|TRBV5-5|.|.
CASRPGTLLLPEQYF
TGTGCCAGCAGACCCGGGACTCTTCTCCTTCCCGAGCAGTACTTC